These 30 T cell receptor beta chains originate from one sample sequenced in a study of identical twins. TCRdb reanalysed the 5' RACE reads using MiXCR and keeps one entry per CDR3 protein. This table has 640,000 or so distinct CDR3 sequences, approximately 6.1% appearing once. Sequencing input: naive T cells sorted from blood. These receptors all stem from a young man in good health.

In its sample, this clonotype was seen many times. J is TRBJ1-2 and V is TRBV7-9; TRBD1 agrees at 7 bases. Germline assignment: CDR1 SEHNR and CDR2 FQNEAQ (reference sequence). The CDR3 contains 15 residues. With V trimmed by 1 base and J by 8 bases, 10 bases remained unmatched. Written as DNA, the CDR3 is TGTGCCAGCAGCTTAGGGGTGACAGGGTTATCCGGCTACACCTTC. Translated: CASSLGVTGLSGYTF.

J is TRBJ2-3 and V is TRBV11-1; 13 nucleotides line up with TRBD2. The CDR3 sequence is 19 residues long. CDR1 and CDR2 from the germline V gene are SGHAT and FQDESV (reference sequence). V shed 3 bases and J 2 bases; nucleotides not matched to a gene: 11. CDR3 sequence reads: CASSFPGGLAGKDTDTQYF. Written as DNA, the CDR3 is TGTGCCAGCAGCTTCCCGGGGGGACTAGCGGGAAAGGACACAGATACGCAGTATTTT. Complete variable domain (other parts from reference TRBV11-1 and TRBJ2-3): EAEVAQSPRYKITEKSQAVAFWCDPISGHATLYWYRQILGQGPELLVQFQDESVVDDSQLPKDRFSAERLKGVDSTLKIQPAELGDSAMYLCASSFPGGLAGKDTDTQYFGPGTRLTVL.

This clonotype was counted a few times. The rearrangement uses TRBV10-3 and TRBJ2-1, with D perhaps being TRBD1 or TRBD2 (7 bases each). V gave up 6 bases and J gave up 8 bases, with 20 bases separating them. Germline CDR1 ENHRY, CDR2 SYGVKD. This CDR3 contains 15 residues. The CDR3 DNA reads as TGTGCCATCAGACCCACGCAGGGGGAGGGGCATGAGCAGTTCTTC. This codes for CAIRPTQGEGHEQFF.

The sample holds many counts of this clonotype. The rearrangement joins TRBV25-1 to TRBJ2-2; TRBD1 agrees at 8 bases. This CDR3 region has 15 residues. CDR1 and CDR2 (germline): MGHDK, SYGVNS. Losses at the gene ends were 8 bases for V and 7 bases for J; bases not matched to a gene: 12. This chain's CDR3 is CASSSTGAGRGELFF. In nucleotides, the CDR3 is TGTGCCAGCTCCTCGACAGGGGCCGGGCGCGGGGAGCTGTTTTTT.

In this sample, this clonotype turned up a few times. The rearrangement links TRBV20-1 to TRBJ2-1; 8 bases match TRBD2. The CDR3 extends over 16 amino acids. V was pared by 6 bases and J by 4 bases, with 14 bases of the junction left unmatched. The germline V gene encodes CDR1 DFQATT and CDR2 SNEGSKA (reference sequence). CDR3 DNA sequence: TGCAGTGCCCTCCCGAGGGGAACTAGCGGATACAATGAGCAGTTCTTC. It translates to CSALPRGTSGYNEQFF.

This clonotype was seen a few times. The genes are TRBV7-2 and TRBJ2-7; 8 nucleotides agree with TRBD2. Germline V gene lookup returns CDR1 SGHTA and CDR2 FQGNSA. Trimming at V came to 8 bases and at J to 5 bases, leaving 11 bases not matched to a gene. This CDR3 region has 14 residues. The CDR3 coding sequence is TGTGCCAGCCGCCCGCGGGGGGCCCTCGACGAGCAGTACTTC. It translates to CASRPRGALDEQYF.

In this sample, this clonotype turned up a few times. The chain has TRBV30 and TRBJ2-3; D gene ambiguous. Trimming shortened V by 2 bases and J by 4 bases, and 4 bases separated the two germline ends. The CDR3 covers 11 residues. The germline V gene has CDR1 GTSNPN and CDR2 SVGIG (reference sequence). CDR3 in amino acids: CAWSLADTQYF. The CDR3 nucleotides read TGTGCCTGGAGTTTGGCAGATACGCAGTATTTT.

This clonotype turned up a few times. The chain is built from TRBV3-1 and TRBJ2-2; D gene uncertain. V shed 1 base and J shed 1 base, with 16 bases lying between them. Germline CDR1 and CDR2: LGHDT and YNNKEL (reference sequence). The CDR3 contains 18 residues. For the CDR3, the DNA is TGTGCCAGCAGCCAAGTTTCAAATTGGCAGATGAACACCGGGGAGCTGTTTTTT. Translation gives CASSQVSNWQMNTGELFF.

This clonotype was recorded at least ten times. J is TRBJ2-7 and V is TRBV20-1; 11 positions match TRBD2. Germline V lookup: CDR1 DFQATT, CDR2 SNEGSKA (reference sequence). V lost 7 bases to trimming and J lost 1 base; unmatched junction nucleotides: 6. This CDR3 is 14 amino acids long. CDR3 nucleotide sequence: TGCAGTGTTTATGGGACTAGCGGTTCCTACGAGCAGTACTTC. Its translation: CSVYGTSGSYEQYF.

This clonotype has just a few counts. The chain combines TRBV7-2 with TRBJ2-2; 8 positions match TRBD2. The CDR3 loop spans 15 amino acids. Germline assignment: CDR1 SGHTA and CDR2 FQGNSA. V trimming: 5 bases; J trimming: 6 bases; junction bases outside the gene matches: 8. Written as DNA, the CDR3 is TGTGCCAGCAGCCCGGGGGGGGGAGTTCCCGGGGAGCTGTTTTTT. Translating gives CASSPGGGVPGELFF.

This clonotype appeared many times. Mismatch with germline at one junction end may stem from a read error. The J gene is TRBJ2-1, the V gene TRBV5-1; D is possibly TRBD2 (6 bases). The CDR3 runs 16 residues. Germline V gene lookup returns CDR1 SGHRS and CDR2 YFSETQ. CDR3: CASSLGGSGTYNEQFF. As DNA, the CDR3 is TGCGCCAGCAGTTTGGGGGGATCCGGGACCTACAATGAGCAGTTCTTC.

Only a few counts were recorded for this clonotype. The V call is TRBV27, the J call TRBJ2-7; tentatively, D is TRBD2 (6 bases). CDR3 length equals 16 residues. Trimming stripped 5 bases from V and 3 bases from J, with 20 bases between. CDR1 MNHEY and CDR2 SMNVEV come from the germline V gene (reference sequence). The CDR3 region is CASSPRRGTRIYEQYF. CDR3 DNA: TGTGCCAGCAGTCCCCGGAGGGGCACTCGGATCTACGAGCAGTACTTC.

This clonotype was recorded a few times. This rearrangement joins TRBV7-3 to TRBJ2-7; D call uncertain. The CDR3 sequence is 14 residues long. Trimming stripped 2 bases from V and 5 bases from J, with 13 bases between. The germline V gene encodes CDR1 SGHTA and CDR2 FQGTGA. The CDR3 nucleotides read TGTGCCAGCAGCTTACACATAACAAGCAACGAGCAGTACTTC. Amino acid sequence: CASSLHITSNEQYF. The variable domain in full, completed from reference TRBV7-3 and TRBJ2-7, reads GAGVSQTPSNKVTEKGKYVELRCDPISGHTALYWYRQSLGQGPEFLIYFQGTGAADDSGLPNDRFFAVRPEGSVSTLKIQRTERGDSAVYLCASSLHITSNEQYFGPGTRLTVT.

This clonotype occurred many times. The chain couples TRBV12-3 or TRBV12-4 to TRBJ2-4; 10 bases agree with TRBD2. After removal of 5 bases from V and 5 bases from J, the junction contained 3 bases not matched to a gene. This CDR3 is built from 14 residues. This CDR3 is CASSNLAGENIQYF. As DNA, the CDR3 is TGTGCCAGCAGTAATCTAGCGGGAGAAAACATTCAGTACTTC.

The V call is TRBV20-1, the J call TRBJ2-7; TRBD1 or TRBD2 may be the D gene (7 bases each). Per the germline V gene, CDR1 is DFQATT and CDR2 is SNEGSKA (reference sequence). Trimming stripped 6 bases from V and 3 bases from J, with 21 bases between. This CDR3 is 15 amino acids long. CDR3 loop: CSARSPDRDYYEQYV. As DNA, the CDR3 is TGCAGTGCCCGCTCCCCCGACAGGGACTACTACGAGCAGTACGTC.

CDR3 region: CASSLRVMYNEQFF. The CDR3 DNA reads TGTGCCAGCAGCTTAAGAGTCATGTACAATGAGCAGTTCTTC. The chain uses TRBV7-2 and TRBJ2-1; no firm D call. V lost 2 bases and J 4 bases, leaving 9 bases between the germline ends. The germline gives CDR1 SGHTA, CDR2 FQGNSA. This CDR3 comprises 14 residues.

This clonotype turned up a few times. V and J are TRBV15 and TRBJ1-4; 12 positions agree with TRBD1. Germline V lookup: CDR1 LNHNV, CDR2 YYDKDF (reference sequence). V was clipped by 0 bases and J by 14 bases; unmatched bases: 10. The CDR3 is 16 residues long. The CDR3: CATSRDTGQGAIGLFF. The CDR3 DNA sequence: TGTGCCACCAGCAGAGATACGGGACAGGGGGCGATCGGGCTGTTTTTT.

This clonotype was detected ten times or more. This rearrangement joins TRBV5-1 to TRBJ2-7; 7 bases align to TRBD1. V lost 4 bases to trimming and J lost 5 bases; unmatched junction nucleotides: 9. Germline V gene data show CDR1 as SGHRS and CDR2 as YFSETQ. This CDR3 has 14 amino acids. As DNA, the CDR3 is TGCGCCAGCAGCCGTGCTGGGACAGTTGACGAGCAGTACTTC. Its protein product is CASSRAGTVDEQYF.

The table lists this clonotype with a few counts. This chain connects TRBV3-1 to TRBJ2-5; D may be TRBD1 (5 bases). Germline V gene lookup returns CDR1 LGHDT and CDR2 YNNKEL (reference sequence). CDR3 length: 15 amino acids. The V end was cut by 0 bases, the J end by 1 base, with 9 bases between. CDR3: CASSQDLGPQETQYF. DNA for the CDR3: TGTGCCAGCAGCCAAGATCTGGGGCCCCAAGAGACCCAGTACTTC.

This clonotype was detected ten times or more. This chain links TRBV12-3 or TRBV12-4 with TRBJ2-1, with D possibly being TRBD1 or TRBD2 (5 bases each). This CDR3 spans 14 amino acids. V shed 6 bases and J shed 8 bases, with 17 bases lying between them. The CDR3 DNA is TGTGCCAGCAGCCGATCCCAGGGTAGCGATGAGCAGTTCTTC. The encoded protein is CASSRSQGSDEQFF.

This clonotype was detected ten times or more. This sequence joins TRBV12-3 or TRBV12-4 and TRBJ1-3; the D is unclear. Trimming shortened V by 10 bases and J by 0 bases, and 10 bases separated the two germline ends. The CDR3 extends over 13 amino acids. Here the CDR3 DNA reads TGTGCCACCAAGACTAGCTCTGGAAACACCATATATTTT. Protein product: CATKTSSGNTIYF.

The sample holds a few counts of this clonotype. In DNA, the CDR3 is TGTGCCAGCACCCGATCGGGAAGCTCTGGAAACACCATATATTTT. It yields the protein CASTRSGSSGNTIYF. The rearrangement links TRBV12-3 or TRBV12-4 to TRBJ1-3, with unresolved D. The length of the CDR3 is 15 residues. V shed 7 bases and J shed 0 bases, with 13 bases lying between them.

This clonotype was picked up many times. CDR3 sequence reads: CASSQDRRDEQYF. CDR3 in DNA: TGTGCCAGCAGCCAAGATCGAAGGGACGAGCAGTACTTC. The chain recombines TRBV4-2 with TRBJ2-7; D is unresolved. CDR1 is LGHNA, CDR2 YNFKEQ, per germline. The CDR3 sequence is 13 residues long. Trimming cost V 0 bases and J 5 bases, with 8 bases left between them.

This clonotype was observed a few times. J is TRBJ2-3 and V is TRBV5-6; D not certain. The length of the CDR3 is 15 residues. The germline V gene encodes CDR1 SGHDT and CDR2 YYEEEE. V dropped 1 base and J dropped 2 bases, with 11 bases sitting between them. CDR3 nucleotides: TGTGCCAGCAGCTTGTTGGACGGTATCACAGATACGCAGTATTTT. Its protein product is CASSLLDGITDTQYF.

This clonotype has a count of ten or more. The V and J genes are TRBV4-1 and TRBJ2-1; D possibly corresponds to TRBD2 (6 bases). There are 16 residues in the CDR3. From germline, CDR1 is MGHRA and CDR2 YSYEKL. Trimming took off 5 bases at V and 5 bases at J, with 19 bases between the two ends. The CDR3, as DNA: TGCGCCAGCAGCTTCCTGACTAGGTTACCCAACAATGAGCAGTTCTTC. Amino acid sequence: CASSFLTRLPNNEQFF.

The sample holds a few counts of this clonotype. The J gene is TRBJ2-5, the V gene TRBV6-5; TRBD2 is a possible D gene (5 bases). Per the germline V gene, CDR1 is MNHEY and CDR2 is SVGAGI. The CDR3 totals 14 residues. The V end lost 2 bases, the J end lost 5 bases, and 12 bases lay between the germline ends. CDR3 in DNA: TGTGCCAGCAGTTACAACCTCGGGGAGGAGACCCAGTACTTC. Its protein product is CASSYNLGEETQYF.

In its sample, this clonotype was seen many times. The chain combines TRBV10-3 with TRBJ2-3; D is perhaps TRBD2 (6 bases). CDR1 ENHRY and CDR2 SYGVKD come from the germline V gene. The CDR3 extends over 14 amino acids. V gave up 6 bases and J gave up 4 bases, with 14 bases separating them. The CDR3 DNA follows: TGTGCCATCAGGGGGACTGACCGCGCAGATACGCAGTATTTT. Translated, it gives CAIRGTDRADTQYF.

This clonotype appeared a few times. The V call is TRBV6-2 or TRBV6-3, the J call TRBJ2-1; D is perhaps TRBD1 (6 bases). The length of the CDR3 is 16 residues. The germline CDR1 and CDR2 sequences are MNHEY and SVGEGT. V was cut by 5 bases and J by 6 bases, with 20 bases left in between. CDR3 amino acids: CASSGNREELFNEQFF. The CDR3, as DNA: TGTGCCAGCAGTGGGAACAGGGAAGAACTCTTCAATGAGCAGTTCTTC.

The chain links TRBV10-2 to TRBJ2-5; 8 bases agree with TRBD2. CDR1 is WSHSY and CDR2 is SAAADI in the germline V gene. The CDR3 runs to 14 residues. Losses at the gene ends were 10 bases for V and 1 base for J; bases not matched to a gene: 8. For the CDR3, the DNA is TGCGCCATTCGCACTAGCGGAATCCAAGAGACCCAGTACTTC. Translating gives CAIRTSGIQETQYF.

This clonotype was counted ten times or more. This chain uses TRBV6-1 with TRBJ2-7; 7 nucleotides agree with TRBD1. CDR1 MNHNS and CDR2 SASEGT come from the germline V gene. This CDR3 has 14 residues. V lost 9 bases and J lost 0; bases outside the gene matches: 8. In DNA, the CDR3 is TGTGCCAGTAGGACAGGTGGAAGCTCCTACGAGCAGTACTTC. As protein: CASRTGGSSYEQYF.